This is a list of T cell receptor beta chains from one sample in a study of CD8 T cells in Susac syndrome. TCRdb passed the immunoSEQ multiplex PCR reads through MiXCR, listing each CDR3 protein once. The table has 95,000 to 150,000 distinct CDR3 sequences, 94% seen once. The source material was CD4+ T cells from PBMCs. The receptor set was obtained from a human donor in good health. Both conserved end residues are part of each CDR3. A D gene is named only where the DNA matches it firmly. Rows may omit the clone size; those that give it use once, few, many or a size class.

V	D	size	J	CDR3	DNA
TRBV13	.	once	TRBJ2-7	CASSQTKWTENYEQYF	TGTGCCAGCAGCCAAACCAAGTGGACTGAAAACTACGAGCAGTACTTC
TRBV7-3	TRBD2	.	TRBJ2-7	CASSLALAGDGEQYF	TGTGCCAGCAGTTTAGCTTTAGCGGGAGATGGCGAGCAGTACTTC
TRBV6-2/TRBV6-3	.	.	TRBJ2-1	CASITGNEQFF	TGTGCCAGCATAACGGGGAATGAGCAGTTCTTC
TRBV12-3/TRBV12-4	.	.	TRBJ2-1	CASSPRQEQFF	TGTGCCAGCAGTCCGAGACAGGAGCAGTTCTTC
TRBV25-1	TRBD1	.	TRBJ2-7	CASSMDRATYEQYF	TGTGCCAGCAGTATGGACAGGGCTACCTACGAGCAGTACTTC
TRBV5-1	TRBD1	.	TRBJ2-3	CASSLPGGTSTDTQYF	TGCGCCAGCAGCTTGCCAGGGGGAACTAGCACAGATACGCAGTATTTT
TRBV7-9	.	once	TRBJ1-2	CASSPPGGSNYGYTF	TGTGCCAGCAGCCCCCCCGGGGGATCCAACTATGGCTACACCTTC
TRBV30	TRBD2	.	TRBJ2-1	CAWSPSGGEQFF	TGTGCCTGGAGTCCCAGCGGGGGGGAGCAGTTCTTC
TRBV6-5	.	.	TRBJ2-7	CASSYHREYYEQYF	TGTGCCAGCAGTTACCATCGGGAGTACTACGAGCAGTACTTC
TRBV4-2	TRBD2	once	TRBJ2-3	CASSQDAGRGGFTDTQYF	TGTGCCAGCAGCCAAGACGCCGGGAGGGGCGGGTTCACAGATACGCAGTATTTT
TRBV20-1	.	.	TRBJ2-1	CSASPTTYYNEQFF	TGCAGTGCTAGCCCAACTACTTACTACAATGAGCAGTTCTTC
TRBV27	TRBD1	.	TRBJ2-6	CASSLRPFGQGSSGANVLTF	TGTGCCAGCAGTTTGCGCCCTTTCGGACAGGGATCCTCTGGGGCCAACGTCCTGACTTTC
TRBV28	TRBD2	.	TRBJ2-5	CASSPRAGGGQETQYF	TGTGCCAGCAGTCCCCGAGCGGGAGGGGGCCAAGAGACCCAGTACTTC
TRBV24-1	.	.	TRBJ1-5	CATSDSGQPQHF	TGTGCCACCAGTGATTCTGGTCAGCCCCAGCATTTT